The 4 T cell receptor beta chains in this list originate from one sample, sequenced in a study of OX40 agonist ivuxolimab in advanced cancers. The repertoire was sequenced with immunoSEQ multiplex PCR; TCRdb's copy has only in-frame clones and lacks some. The data hold 65,000 to 100,000 clones, with about 81% observed a single time. Specimen: CD4+ or CD8+ T cells sorted from blood, collected in a trial of the OX40 agonist ivuxolimab. All receptors come from an adult with an advanced solid tumor such as melanoma, head and neck, liver or kidney cancer.

The chain joins TRBV4-2 to TRBJ2-1, with TRBD2 matching 8 bases. The CDR3 has 16 residues. V was pared by 4 bases and J by 3 bases, with 8 bases of the junction left unmatched. Per the germline V gene, CDR1 is LGHNA and CDR2 is YNFKEQ. CDR3 in amino acids: CASSPMEREIYNEQFF. CDR3 sequence (DNA): TGTGCCAGCAGCCCAATGGAGCGGGAGATCTACAATGAGCAGTTCTTC.

Concerning this clone: The junction departs from the called germline gene at one end, perhaps through a read error. The chain has TRBV19 and TRBJ1-4; D is perhaps TRBD1 (5 bases). The CDR3 covers 14 residues. Germline-derived CDR1 and CDR2 are LNHDA and SQIVND (reference sequence). The CDR3 DNA follows: TGTGCCAGTGGTATGACAGTGACTAATGAAAAACTGTTTTTT. Its translation: CASGMTVTNEKLFF.

This chain connects TRBV21-1 to TRBJ1-4. TRBV21-1 is marked as a pseudogene. This CDR3 spans 13 amino acids. This CDR3 reads CASSTPKELKLFF. For the CDR3, the DNA is TGTGCCAGCAGCACCCCCAAGGAGTTAAAACTGTTTTTT.

The J gene is TRBJ2-2, the V gene TRBV4-2; D is tentatively TRBD1 or TRBD2 (6 bases each). The CDR3 is 17 residues long. The germline CDR1 and CDR2 sequences are LGHNA and YNFKEQ. V was clipped by 1 base and J by 2 bases, with 14 bases between them. CDR3 in amino acids: CASSQAHGGGNTGELFF. CDR3 DNA: TGTGCCAGCAGCCAAGCCCACGGGGGCGGTAACACCGGGGAGCTGTTTTTT.